This is a list of T cell receptor beta chains from one sample in a study of T cell responses to AZD1222 COVID-19 vaccine. Here immunoSEQ multiplex PCR was the method, and the copy in TCRdb shows in-frame clones only, minus some. The sample records 150,000 to 200,000 clones, about 88% being singletons. The source material was peripheral blood, sampled on day 0 of AZD1222 vaccination. The receptor set was obtained from an adult in good health. Each CDR3 is given with its conserved first and last residue. Each record gives: D gene, V gene, J gene, clone size, CDR3 protein, CDR3 DNA. D genes are given only for firm matches. Size values are once, few and many counts, or a class for expanded clones, and some rows have none.

>-|TRBV7-9|TRBJ1-6|-
CASSLDSPLASPLHF
TGTGCCAGCAGCTTAGACTCCCCCTTGGCTTCACCCCTCCACTTT
>TRBD2|TRBV30|TRBJ2-2|-
CAWSSRRGGPGTGELFF
TGTGCCTGGTCCTCCCGACGGGGGGGGCCGGGCACCGGGGAGCTGTTTTTT
>TRBD1|TRBV7-9|TRBJ1-5|-
CASTYSGGDQPQHF
TGTGCCAGCACCTACTCAGGGGGAGACCAGCCCCAGCATTTT
>TRBD2|TRBV7-9|TRBJ2-1|-
CASSFSSGMIDNEQFF
TGTGCCAGCAGCTTCTCTAGCGGGATGATCGACAATGAGCAGTTCTTC
>TRBD2|TRBV3-1/TRBV3-2|TRBJ2-1|-
CASSKRGGLENEQFF
TGTGCCAGCAGCAAGCGGGGGGGCCTAGAGAATGAGCAGTTCTTC
>-|TRBV7-3|TRBJ1-2|once
CASSSNRGDGYTF
TGTGCCAGCAGCTCGAACCGGGGGGACGGCTACACCTTC
>-|TRBV30|TRBJ1-4|-
CAWSGGNSNEKLFF
TGTGCCTGGAGCGGGGGGAATTCTAATGAAAAACTGTTTTTT
>TRBD2|TRBV5-4|TRBJ2-5|-
CASSTRLAGNQETQYF
TGTGCCAGCAGCACTAGACTAGCGGGGAACCAAGAGACCCAGTACTTC
>-|TRBV30|TRBJ2-2|-
CAWSVWGDQAGELFF
TGTGCCTGGAGCGTTTGGGGAGATCAGGCCGGGGAGCTGTTTTTT
>TRBD1|TRBV24-1|TRBJ1-2|-
CATSERQGKGYTF
TGTGCCACCAGTGAGAGACAGGGAAAGGGCTACACCTTC
>TRBD1|TRBV3-1/TRBV3-2|TRBJ1-2|few
CASSIRQGTYGYTF
TGTGCCAGCAGCATTCGACAGGGAACCTATGGCTACACCTTC
>-|TRBV12-3/TRBV12-4|TRBJ1-4|-
CASSLAGDEKLFF
TGTGCCAGCAGTTTAGCAGGGGATGAAAAACTGTTTTTT
>TRBD1|TRBV6-5|TRBJ1-3|-
CASGDSHSGNTIYF
TGTGCCAGCGGGGACAGCCACTCTGGAAACACCATATATTTT
>TRBD2|TRBV11-2|TRBJ2-3|-
CASSFLAGGADTQYF
TGTGCCAGCAGCTTTCTAGCGGGGGGGGCAGATACGCAGTATTTT
>-|TRBV30|TRBJ2-1|-
CAWSVIGERVWNEQFF
TGTGCCTGGAGTGTAATCGGGGAGAGGGTGTGGAATGAGCAGTTCTTC
>-|TRBV3-1/TRBV3-2|TRBJ1-5|-
CASSQDKGVPNQPQHF
TGTGCCAGCAGCCAAGATAAGGGGGTACCCAATCAGCCCCAGCATTTT
>-|TRBV10-1|TRBJ2-1|-
CASSELVAGNNHEQFF
TGCGCCAGCAGTGAGTTGGTGGCAGGGAATAATCATGAGCAGTTCTTC
>-|TRBV7-3|TRBJ1-3|-
CASSPGLTSGNTIYF
TGTGCCAGCAGCCCGGGACTGACTTCTGGAAACACCATATATTTT
>-|TRBV14|TRBJ1-1|-
CASSLAQNTEAFF
TGTGCCAGCAGCCTAGCCCAGAACACTGAAGCTTTCTTT
>-|TRBV5-1|TRBJ1-1|-
CASSRDGGGTEAFF
TGCGCCAGCAGTCGGGACGGCGGGGGCACTGAAGCTTTCTTT
>-|TRBV4-3|TRBJ2-7|-
CASSQYGLGLGTYEQYF
TGCGCCAGCAGCCAATACGGTCTGGGATTGGGGACCTACGAGCAGTACTTC
>-|TRBV5-5|TRBJ2-1|once
CASSPVGYNEQFF
TGTGCCAGCAGCCCCGTGGGATACAATGAGCAGTTCTTC
>-|TRBV13|TRBJ2-7|-
CASSLSSGREQYF
TGTGCCAGCAGCTTATCTTCGGGAAGGGAGCAGTACTTC
>TRBD2|TRBV9|TRBJ2-1|-
CASSEPGTSGAIEQFF
TGTGCCAGCAGCGAACCCGGGACTAGCGGGGCTATTGAGCAGTTCTTC
>TRBD1|TRBV12-3/TRBV12-4|TRBJ1-2|-
CASYDRGGGYTF
TGTGCCAGTTACGACAGGGGGGGCGGCTACACCTTC
>-|TRBV2|TRBJ1-1|-
CASSVKALNTEAFF
TGTGCCAGCAGTGTGAAGGCGCTGAACACTGAAGCTTTCTTT
>-|TRBV7-3|TRBJ1-5|-
CASSRGRYQPQHF
TGTGCCAGCAGCCGGGGAAGGTACCAGCCCCAGCATTTT
>-|TRBV5-1|TRBJ2-7|-
CASSRDQYYEQYF
TGCGCCAGCAGCCGGGACCAGTACTACGAGCAGTACTTC
>-|TRBV24-1|TRBJ2-3|-
CATSDFRREGTDTQYF
TGTGCCACCAGTGATTTTCGGCGGGAAGGCACAGATACGCAGTATTTT
>-|TRBV2|TRBJ1-3|-
CASILDRFGNTIYF
TGTGCCAGCATTCTAGACAGGTTTGGAAACACCATATATTTT
>-|TRBV18|TRBJ1-2|-
CASSPEPTDSYGYTF
TGTGCCAGCTCCCCTGAACCGACGGATTCCTATGGCTACACCTTC
>TRBD2|TRBV2|TRBJ2-7|few
CAIETRTSGSREQYF
TGTGCCATCGAAACCCGGACTAGCGGGAGCCGGGAGCAGTACTTC
>-|TRBV7-9|TRBJ2-1|-
CASSRDLGAYNEQFF
TGTGCCAGCAGCAGGGATCTGGGGGCCTACAATGAGCAGTTCTTC
>-|TRBV7-2|TRBJ2-5|-
CASSPRETQYF
TGTGCCAGCAGCCCAAGAGAGACCCAGTACTTC
>-|TRBV14|TRBJ1-6|-
CASSPEPRSSSYNSPLHF
TGTGCCAGCAGCCCTGAACCCAGGTCAAGCTCCTATAATTCACCCCTCCACTTT
>-|TRBV9|TRBJ2-5|-
CASSHGTEQETQYF
TGTGCCAGCAGCCACGGGACGGAACAAGAGACCCAGTACTTC
>-|TRBV4-2|TRBJ1-6|few
CASSQVRGSNNSPLHF
TGTGCCAGCAGCCAAGTTAGGGGGTCGAATAATTCACCCCTCCACTTT
>-|TRBV14|TRBJ1-6|-
CASSQVYGSPLHF
TGTGCCAGCAGCCAAGTCTACGGATCACCCCTCCACTTT
>-|TRBV19|TRBJ2-2|-
CASRGARVGTGELFF
TGTGCCAGTCGCGGGGCCAGGGTCGGCACCGGGGAGCTGTTTTTT
>-|TRBV15|TRBJ1-1|-
CATSRDPQGNTEAFF
TGTGCCACCAGCAGAGACCCACAGGGGAACACTGAAGCTTTCTTT
>TRBD2|TRBV2|TRBJ2-3|-
CASRRLAGASTDTQYF
TGTGCCAGCCGCCGGCTAGCGGGAGCGAGTACGGATACGCAGTATTTT
>TRBD1|TRBV28|TRBJ1-6|-
CASSTGAGNSPLHF
TGTGCCAGCAGTACAGGGGCGGGAAATTCACCCCTCCACTTT